There are a few counts of the clone carrying this T cell receptor (beta chain). Its antigen is not known. Using RNA transcripts as the source, TCR beta CDR3 regions were amplified. The HTBI primer set was used in a first-round RT-PCR of the TCR CDR3. TCRdb re-analysed the multiplex PCR reads in MiXCR, keeping a single row per CDR3 protein. The sample has around 400,000 distinct CDR3 sequences; approximately 14% are singletons. The data were obtained in a study of T cells in Graves' hyperthyroidism and ophthalmopathy. Study-level findings and limits: Researchers found most expanded thyroid clonotypes above 0.001 in blood as well. Ophthalmopathy, as predicted by the model, came a median roughly 6.5 months after the prediction.

Clinical symptoms, serum thyroxine and TRAb, thyroid ultrasound and orbital computed tomography together formed the diagnostic basis. The source of this sequence is a woman aged 18-29 years with Graves' hyperthyroidism that later progressed to Graves' ophthalmopathy. The sequenced sample was blood.

CDR3 protein: CASMRRGPNTDTQYF. The CDR3 bases are TGTGCCAGCATGAGGCGGGGTCCGAACACAGATACGCAGTATTTT. This chain links TRBV6-1 with TRBJ2-3, with a possible D match to TRBD2 (6 bases). In germline, CDR1 is MNHNS, CDR2 SASEGT. Trimming left V 7 bases short and J 2 bases short, with 16 bases between. The CDR3 has 15 residues.